What follows are 20 T cell receptor beta chains derived from one specimen sequenced in a study of neurological immune-mediated disorders. From the 5' RACE reads, TCRdb called clonotypes with MiXCR, one entry per CDR3 protein. Among approximately 16,000 distinct CDR3 sequences, approximately 8.8% were seen once, and the ten largest hold more than 35%. What was sequenced was CD8+ T cells from blood. The receptor set was obtained from a man aged 50 to 60 in good health.

The sample holds many counts of this clonotype. The genes are TRBV7-9 and TRBJ2-7, with 14 bases lining up with TRBD2. Germline CDR1 SEHNR, CDR2 FQNEAQ (reference sequence). The CDR3 spans 15 residues. V gave up 4 bases and J gave up 4 bases; unmatched junction bases: 3. The CDR3: CASSWGTSGSYEQYF. The CDR3 coding sequence is TGTGCCAGCAGCTGGGGGACTAGCGGGAGTTACGAGCAGTACTTC.

The chain employs TRBV3-1 and TRBJ2-5, with D hard to call. Trimming removed 3 bases from V and 4 bases from J, with 12 bases in between. CDR3 length equals 14 residues. The germline V gene has CDR1 LGHDT and CDR2 YNNKEL (reference sequence). CDR3 sequence reads: CASSQLSARETQYF. In nucleotides, the CDR3 is TGTGCCAGCAGCCAGTTGTCGGCTCGAGAGACCCAGTACTTC.

Turning to this clonotype: The conserved closing phenylalanine or tryptophan is absent in this CDR3, likely reflecting a read error. This chain links TRBV28 with TRBJ2-3; D call uncertain. Germline values: CDR1 MDHEN, CDR2 SYDVKM. The CDR3 consists of 13 residues. V gave up 6 bases and J gave up 6 bases, with 13 bases separating them. The CDR3 is CASSPRNPDTQYS. The CDR3 bases are TGTGCCAGCAGCCCCAGAAACCCGGATACGCAGTATTCT.

This clonotype was seen ten or more times. The V and J genes are TRBV6-6 and TRBJ1-2, with D uncertain. Germline V gives CDR1 MNHNY, CDR2 SVGAGI (reference sequence). V shed 10 bases and J shed 2 bases, with 5 bases lying between them. The CDR3 extends over 10 amino acids. DNA for the CDR3: TGTGCCACATGGAACTATGGCTACACCTTC. This translates into CATWNYGYTF.

By share, this clonotype ranks as medium-sized. The chain joins TRBV28 to TRBJ2-1; TRBD2 is a possible D gene (6 bases). The CDR3 is made up of 14 amino acids. Germline assignment: CDR1 MDHEN and CDR2 SYDVKM. V shed 2 bases and J shed 6 bases, with 11 bases lying between them. The CDR3 DNA sequence: TGTGCCAGCAGTTTAGCGGGGCCCCCCAATGAGCAGTTCTTC. Residues: CASSLAGPPNEQFF.

This clonotype is medium-sized by share. This chain uses TRBV6-5 with TRBJ1-1; perhaps TRBD1 as D (5 bases). This CDR3 has 14 amino acids. The V gene's germline CDR1 is MNHEY and CDR2 SVGAGI. V was shortened by 2 bases and J by 5 bases, with 12 bases between the two germline ends. The CDR3 nucleotides are TGTGCCAGCAGTTACGGGGGGACTTGGACTGAAGCTTTCTTT. It translates to CASSYGGTWTEAFF.

This clonotype was picked up many times. This chain joins TRBV4-1 and TRBJ2-7, with 8 positions matching TRBD2. The CDR3 sequence is 13 residues long. With V trimmed by 3 bases and J by 6 bases, 4 bases remained unmatched. Germline-derived CDR1 and CDR2 are MGHRA and YSYEKL. This chain's CDR3 is CASSHPRGGEQYF. The CDR3 bases are TGCGCCAGCAGCCACCCCCGGGGGGGCGAGCAGTACTTC.

This clonotype was seen many times. This chain uses TRBV20-1 with TRBJ2-7; TRBD1 agrees at 8 bases. CDR1 is DFQATT and CDR2 is SNEGSKA in the germline V gene (reference sequence). The CDR3 is 13 amino acids. J gave up 4 bases and V 5 bases, and 7 bases lay outside the gene matches. The DNA for the CDR3 is TGCAGTGCTCACATGGACAGGGCTTACGAGCAGTACTTC. It encodes CSAHMDRAYEQYF.

This clonotype was observed at least ten times. One end of the junction fails to match germline, which may point to a read error. The rearrangement uses TRBV7-8 and TRBJ2-3; 10 bases line up with TRBD1. The germline V gene has CDR1 SGHVS and CDR2 FQNEAQ. This CDR3 spans 17 amino acids. The CDR3 nucleotides are TGTGCCAGCAGCGTAGCGGTGGGGACAGGGGGCACAGATACGCAGTATTTT. Translating gives CASSVAVGTGGTDTQYF.

By frequency in the sample, this clonotype is medium-sized (0.01 to 0.1%). The chain employs TRBV6-5 and TRBJ1-5, with D possibly TRBD1 on 6 matching bases. V lost 9 bases, J lost 2 bases, and 17 bases lay in between. The CDR3 is made up of 15 amino acids. CDR1 and CDR2 from the germline V gene are MNHEY and SVGAGI. The CDR3 loop is CASRTDERGNQPQHF. CDR3 coding DNA: TGTGCCAGTCGGACAGATGAGAGAGGCAATCAGCCCCAGCATTTT.

J is TRBJ2-7 and V is TRBV20-1, with no clear D. Germline V gives CDR1 DFQATT, CDR2 SNEGSKA (reference sequence). The V end lost 2 bases, the J end lost 0 bases, and 14 bases lay between the germline ends. CDR3 length: 15 residues. The CDR3 reads CSARLLELSSYEQYF. The CDR3 region has the DNA TGCAGTGCTAGACTATTGGAGTTAAGCTCCTACGAGCAGTACTTC.

This clonotype was seen ten or more times. The chain recombines TRBV28 with TRBJ2-5, with 7 bases matching TRBD1. CDR3 length: 15 amino acids. J lost 4 bases, V lost 6 bases, and 11 bases had no gene match. Germline loops: CDR1 MDHEN, CDR2 SYDVKM. CDR3 amino acids: CASRQMTGLAETQYF. The CDR3 coding sequence is TGTGCCAGCAGACAGATGACAGGGTTAGCAGAGACCCAGTACTTC. Using reference TRBV28 and TRBJ2-5 for the parts outside the CDR3, the full variable domain is DVKVTQSSRYLVKRTGEKVFLECVQDMDHENMFWYRQDPGLGLRLIYFSYDVKMKEKGDIPEGYSVSREKKERFSLILESASTNQTSMYLCASRQMTGLAETQYFGPGTRLLVL.

There are many counts of this clonotype. The chain links TRBV6-4 to TRBJ2-2; D unclear. Germline V gene lookup returns CDR1 MRHNA and CDR2 SNTAGT. V was trimmed by 2 bases and J by 4 bases, leaving 5 bases between them. The CDR3 has 13 residues. CDR3 amino acids: CASSDRVTGELFF. CDR3 DNA sequence: TGTGCCAGCAGTGACAGGGTCACCGGGGAGCTGTTTTTT.

There are many counts of this clonotype. The chain carries TRBV7-2 and TRBJ2-3; 12 bases are a match to TRBD2. The CDR3 length is 15 residues. V shed 5 bases and J 6 bases; nucleotides not matched to a gene: 6. Germline assignment: CDR1 SGHTA and CDR2 FQGNSA. The CDR3 sequence: CASSPLAGGRDTQYF. The CDR3 DNA follows: TGTGCCAGCAGCCCACTAGCGGGAGGACGTGATACGCAGTATTTT.

This clonotype was observed many times. The rearrangement links TRBV9 to TRBJ2-7; 11 bases fit TRBD2. Germline V gene lookup returns CDR1 SGDLS and CDR2 YYNGEE. The length of the CDR3 is 15 residues. J gave up 5 bases and V 0 bases, and 4 bases lay outside the gene matches. CDR3 region: CASSVAGTSGDEQYF. The CDR3 region has the DNA TGTGCCAGCAGCGTAGCCGGGACTAGCGGCGACGAGCAGTACTTC.

The sample holds many counts of this clonotype. This chain links TRBV6-1 with TRBJ2-7, with D maybe TRBD1 (6 bases). Germline-derived CDR1 and CDR2 are MNHNS and SASEGT. The CDR3 is made up of 13 amino acids. V was cut by 8 bases and J by 0 bases, with 11 bases left in between. The chain's CDR3 is CASGPDSSYEQYF. The CDR3 coding sequence is TGTGCCAGCGGCCCGGACAGCTCCTACGAGCAGTACTTC.

This clonotype showed up many times. The chain employs TRBV11-2 and TRBJ2-2; D perhaps matches TRBD1 (5 bases). In germline, CDR1 is SGHAT, CDR2 FQNNGV. The CDR3 consists of 13 residues. Deletions cut 5 bases from V and 5 bases from J, with 9 bases between. As DNA, the CDR3 is TGTGCCAGCAGCGAGACAGTTACCGGGGAGCTGTTTTTT. Amino acids: CASSETVTGELFF.

The sample holds many counts of this clonotype. The rearrangement uses TRBV3-1 and TRBJ2-7; 11 bases line up with TRBD2. The CDR3 totals 16 residues. Germline V lookup: CDR1 LGHDT, CDR2 YNNKEL (reference sequence). The V and J ends lost 0 bases and 6 bases, in that order; junction bases with no gene match: 7. The CDR3 region has the DNA TGTGCCAGCAGCCAAGATTTGGGACTAGCGGTGGTCGAGCAGTACTTC. Translation gives CASSQDLGLAVVEQYF.

This clonotype appeared many times. This chain uses TRBV5-1 with TRBJ1-1; 7 bases align to TRBD1. J lost 4 bases, V lost 3 bases, and 9 bases had no gene match. In germline, CDR1 is SGHRS, CDR2 YFSETQ. The CDR3 spans 15 residues. The CDR3 sequence: CASSSLTGTVTEAFF. CDR3 DNA: TGCGCCAGCAGCTCGTTGACAGGGACGGTCACTGAAGCTTTCTTT.

At least ten counts were recorded for this clonotype. The chain links TRBV5-1 to TRBJ2-7, with D unclear. V lost 0 bases to trimming and J lost 3 bases, with 7 bases between them. Germline CDR1 is SGHRS and CDR2 is YFSETQ. The CDR3 loop spans 13 amino acids. The CDR3 nucleotides read TGCGCCAGCAGCTTGGCATCTAACTACGAGCAGTACTTC. This gives the protein CASSLASNYEQYF.